Listed below are T cell receptor beta chains from one sample, sequenced in a study of post-analysis software for immune sequencing data. TCRdb analysed the PCR reads with MiXCR anew, one entry per CDR3 protein. Altogether approximately 630,000 distinct CDR3 sequences are present, 59% being singletons, with the ten largest covering approximately 10%. Sequencing was carried out using blood. The receptors stem from a girl aged 2-10 years with multiple sclerosis. Each CDR3 is given with its conserved first and last residue.

v_gene,j_gene,CDR3aa
TRBV7-8,TRBJ2-7,CASSLAMGREQYF
TRBV7-6,TRBJ1-4,CASGPWADEKLFF
TRBV6-6,TRBJ2-1,CASSYPGTEYNEQFF
TRBV20-1,TRBJ2-1,CSARVGGSSYNEQFF
TRBV3-1,TRBJ1-1,CASSRDRVTTEAFF
TRBV7-2,TRBJ1-6,CASRKDSVFSSPLHF
TRBV29-1,TRBJ1-1,CSAQLRDRVTEAFF
TRBV5-1,TRBJ2-3,CASSLEARHTDTQYF
TRBV29-1,TRBJ2-1,CSASGSDSNEQFF
TRBV5-1,.,CASSSTSFDEQYF
TRBV5-1,TRBJ1-1,CASSLGLGGNTEAFF
TRBV5-5,TRBJ2-4,CASSLARGEEQYF
TRBV29-1,TRBJ2-7,CSVGPSGIRSEQYF
TRBV3-1,TRBJ2-3,CASSQDQLASDTQYF
TRBV24-1,TRBJ2-3,CATSLSGGGEDTQYF
TRBV10-3,.,CAISGVSEETQYF
TRBV12-3/TRBV12-4,TRBJ2-3,CASSSIEGAEDTQYF
TRBV3-1,TRBJ2-6,CASSSRTGGAGANVLTF
TRBV7-6,TRBJ1-6,CASSFRSQGKDSPLHF
TRBV6-1,TRBJ1-2,CACHRDRKDYGYTF
TRBV29-1,TRBJ1-2,CSAQTLANYGYTF
TRBV7-7,TRBJ2-3,CASSLNGESDTQYF
TRBV12-3/TRBV12-4,TRBJ2-7,CATKIAGETEQYF
TRBV20-1,TRBJ2-7,CSARDLRTVYEQYF
TRBV12-3/TRBV12-4,TRBJ1-1,CASSRGRTSTEAFF
TRBV11-2,TRBJ2-3,CASSLGGTAIHTQYF
TRBV6-5,TRBJ2-1,CASSYLGRSSYNEQFF
TRBV4-2,TRBJ1-2,CASSQDVTGGGYGYTF
TRBV29-1,TRBJ2-1,CSVEVGTGLAYNEQFF
TRBV27,TRBJ2-5,CASSLAGGPGRGQETQYF
TRBV10-3,TRBJ1-5,CAISESNQPFNQPQHF
TRBV5-1,TRBJ2-7,CASARSTGVGEQYF
TRBV10-3,TRBJ1-6,CAISGYRERSPLHF
TRBV7-2,TRBJ2-3,CASSPGLAGSRRDTQYF